The 22 T cell receptor beta chains presented below share a single source sample, sequenced in a study of blood T cell repertoires in COVID-19. TCRdb keeps only in-frame clones here, not all; method: immunoSEQ multiplex PCR. Among 200,000 to 250,000 clones listed, around 80% were seen once. Sequences were obtained from peripheral blood. Receptor source: an older woman with acute or convalescent COVID-19.

The V call is TRBV2, the J call TRBJ1-6, with D possibly TRBD1 on 5 matching bases. Looked up from germline, CDR1 is SNHLY and CDR2 is FYNNEI. V shed 7 bases and J shed 10 bases, with 14 bases lying between them. CDR3 length equals 13 residues. CDR3 in DNA: TGTGCCAGCACCAGGGAACCGACCTCACCCCTCCACTTT. The encoded protein is CASTREPTSPLHF.

The table lists this clone with a count of one. A read error may be the cause here, since a much bigger clone is one base away. The gene calls are TRBV19 and TRBJ1-1; 8 positions agree with TRBD1. CDR3 length equals 14 residues. Germline CDR1 reads LNHDA; CDR2 reads SQIVND (reference sequence). CDR3 bases: TGTACCAGTAGTAGCCAGGGGGCTTACACTGAAGCTTTCTTT. Amino acids: CTSSSQGAYTEAFF.

The chain employs TRBV27 and TRBJ2-3; maybe TRBD2 (7 bases). V was pared by 5 bases and J by 1 base, with 19 bases between. Germline V gene lookup returns CDR1 MNHEY and CDR2 SMNVEV (reference sequence). This CDR3 contains 17 residues. CDR3 region: CASSPDVGGPGTDTQYF. In DNA form, the CDR3 reads TGTGCCAGCAGTCCGGATGTGGGGGGGCCCGGCACAGATACGCAGTATTTT.

The chain uses TRBV6-1 and TRBJ1-3; 7 positions agree with TRBD1. The J segment lost 3 bases and the V segment lost 1 base, leaving 0 bases of the junction unmatched. CDR3 length: 14 residues. Germline values: CDR1 MNHNS, CDR2 SASEGT. The CDR3 DNA sequence: TGTGCCAGCAGTGAAGACAGGGGTGGAAACACCATATATTTT. It yields the protein CASSEDRGGNTIYF.

The CDR3: CASSQDSRVSSYEQYF. DNA for the CDR3: TGCGCCAGCAGCCAAGATTCGAGGGTAAGCTCCTACGAGCAGTACTTC. This rearrangement joins TRBV4-1 to TRBJ2-7, with a weak D call TRBD2 (5 bases). V gave up 0 bases and J gave up 0 bases, with 12 bases separating them. Germline V gene data show CDR1 as MGHRA and CDR2 as YSYEKL. The CDR3 contains 16 residues.

The count of this clone is one. The CDR3 DNA reads TGTGCCAGCAGTGACCCAGGGGCGAGTGTGGGACTGTTTTTT. This sequence encodes CASSDPGASVGLFF. This sequence joins TRBV2 and TRBJ1-4; TRBD1 might be the D (6 bases). The CDR3 length is 14 residues. Germline V lookup: CDR1 SNHLY, CDR2 FYNNEI. Trimming shortened V by 3 bases and J by 13 bases, and 18 bases separated the two germline ends.

The chain couples TRBV12-3 or TRBV12-4 to TRBJ1-2, with D perhaps matching TRBD1 (5 bases). This CDR3 region has 13 residues. Between the trimmed V and J ends, which lost 7 bases and 9 bases, there was a span of 18 bases. This CDR3 is CASISGGGLSYTF. CDR3 nucleotides: TGTGCCAGCATATCCGGGGGAGGATTGAGCTACACCTTC.

The gene calls are TRBV6-5 and TRBJ2-3; 14 nucleotides line up with TRBD2. Germline CDR1 and CDR2: MNHEY and SVGAGI. This CDR3 is built from 14 residues. The trim removed 5 bases at V and 9 bases at J, leaving 4 bases unmatched. CDR3 sequence (DNA): TGTGCCAGCAGTCTGGGACTAGCGGGGGCGACGCAGTATTTT. Translated, it gives CASSLGLAGATQYF.

This clone was observed a few times. V usage is TRBV9 and J usage is TRBJ2-5; 8 nucleotides align to TRBD2. The CDR3 covers 17 residues. V lost 3 bases, J lost 5 bases, and 15 bases stayed unmatched. The germline V gene has CDR1 SGDLS and CDR2 YYNGEE. The CDR3 bases are TGTGCCAGCAGCGCCGCATGGGGCGGGGGGCCAACCGAGACCCAGTACTTC. This translates into CASSAAWGGGPTETQYF.

This clone was picked up a small number of times. The rearrangement links TRBV6-5 to TRBJ1-6, with a weak D call TRBD1 (6 bases). The CDR3 totals 15 residues. The germline V and J ends were trimmed by 0 bases and 7 bases, with 10 bases remaining between them. The germline V gene has CDR1 MNHEY and CDR2 SVGAGI. The CDR3 loop reads CASSYSRQGNSPLHF. In DNA form, the CDR3 reads TGTGCCAGCAGTTACTCGAGGCAGGGGAATTCACCCCTCCACTTT.

The V gene is TRBV10-3, the J gene TRBJ1-2; 7 positions match TRBD1. The length of the CDR3 is 13 residues. Germline trimming cut 10 bases from V and 8 bases from J; bases unmatched to any gene: 13. Germline CDR1 reads ENHRY; CDR2 reads SYGVKD. CDR3 residues: CATMDRTGAGYTF. CDR3 nucleotide sequence: TGTGCCACCATGGATCGGACAGGAGCCGGCTACACCTTC.

This sequence joins TRBV13 and TRBJ2-1; the match to TRBD2 covers 11 bases. Trimming removed 3 bases from V and 8 bases from J; junction bases left unmatched: 6. Per the germline V gene, CDR1 is PRHDT and CDR2 is FYEKMQ (reference sequence). The CDR3 runs 15 residues. CDR3 sequence (DNA): TGTGCCAGCAGCTTCGCTAGCGGGGGGCAGGATGAGCAGTTCTTC. Its protein is CASSFASGGQDEQFF.

A single count supports this clone. V usage is TRBV10-3 and J usage is TRBJ2-5, with 16 bases matching TRBD2. The CDR3 totals 16 residues. The V gene's germline CDR1 is ENHRY and CDR2 SYGVKD. After removal of 6 bases from V and 7 bases from J, the junction contained 8 bases not matched to a gene. Here the CDR3 DNA reads TGTGCCATCAGCGCCGGGACTAGCGGGGGGGTCGCGACCCAGTACTTC. Protein: CAISAGTSGGVATQYF.

J is TRBJ2-1 and V is TRBV4-2; 10 nucleotides align to TRBD2. The V gene end was trimmed by 3 bases and the J gene end by 5 bases; junction bases not matched to a gene: 7. The length of the CDR3 is 16 residues. Germline V gene data show CDR1 as LGHNA and CDR2 as YNFKEQ. The CDR3 here is CASSHALAGADNEQFF. The CDR3 DNA reads TGTGCCAGCAGCCATGCGCTAGCGGGGGCTGACAATGAGCAGTTCTTC.

This CDR3 is CASSTRHNSYNEQFF. CDR3 nucleotides: TGTGCCAGCAGCACAAGACACAACTCCTACAATGAGCAGTTCTTC. The chain is built from TRBV7-2 and TRBJ2-1; no reliable D call. V lost 5 bases to trimming and J lost 0 bases, with 11 bases between them. This CDR3 spans 15 amino acids. CDR1 and CDR2 from the germline V gene are SGHTA and FQGNSA.

The chain recombines TRBV11-2 with TRBJ1-6; 8 bases fit TRBD1. Germline lookup yields CDR1 SGHAT and CDR2 FQNNGV. With V trimmed by 5 bases and J by 8 bases, 2 bases remained unmatched. The CDR3 is 13 residues long. CDR3 region: CASSQDRDSPLHF. CDR3 nucleotides: TGTGCCAGCAGCCAGGACAGGGATTCACCCCTCCACTTT.

This rearrangement joins TRBV5-1 to TRBJ1-1; D gene ambiguous. V lost 2 bases, J lost 4 bases, and 18 bases lay in between. Germline V CDR1 and CDR2: SGHRS, YFSETQ. This CDR3 comprises 16 residues. The CDR3 here is CASSLWSMGGGTEAFF. In DNA, the CDR3 is TGCGCCAGCAGCTTATGGTCCATGGGAGGAGGCACTGAAGCTTTCTTT.

Written as DNA, the CDR3 is TGTGCCAGCAGTCCCACACCGGGACAGGGTACAAGAAGGCCCCAGCATTTT. Translation gives CASSPTPGQGTRRPQHF. The chain recombines TRBV6-2 or TRBV6-3 with TRBJ1-5; 9 positions agree with TRBD1. V lost 5 bases, J lost 9 bases, and 17 bases stayed unmatched. This CDR3 is 17 amino acids long. The germline V gene encodes CDR1 MNHEY and CDR2 SVGEGT.

This clone has only a few counts. The chain has TRBV5-1 and TRBJ2-3; D is possibly TRBD2 (7 bases). Germline V lookup: CDR1 SGHRS, CDR2 YFSETQ. The CDR3 is 13 amino acids. Between the trimmed V and J ends, which lost 4 bases and 6 bases, there was a span of 12 bases. CDR3 sequence: CASSPGGSDTQYF. In nucleotides, the CDR3 is TGCGCCAGCAGCCCGGGGGGCTCGGATACGCAGTATTTT.

The genes are TRBV28 and TRBJ1-1, with 8 nucleotides matching TRBD1. J lost 0 bases, V lost 11 bases, and 14 bases had no gene match. The CDR3 contains 16 residues. Germline loops: CDR1 MDHEN, CDR2 SYDVKM. The CDR3 is CACPSPSTGVNTEAFF. For the CDR3, the DNA is TGTGCCTGCCCTTCCCCCTCGACAGGGGTGAACACTGAAGCTTTCTTT.

The rearrangement links TRBV18 to TRBJ1-6; 11 bases align to TRBD1. The J segment lost 5 bases and the V segment lost 6 bases, leaving 3 bases of the junction unmatched. The germline V gene has CDR1 KGHSH and CDR2 LQKENI. The CDR3 covers 15 residues. DNA for the CDR3: TGTGCCAGCTCCCTGGACAGGGGGCATAATTCACCCCTCCACTTT. It encodes CASSLDRGHNSPLHF. Based on the CDR3 plus reference TRBV18 and TRBJ1-6, the full variable domain is NAGVMQNPRHLVRRRGQEARLRCSPMKGHSHVYWYRQLPEEGLKFMVYLQKENIIDESGMPKERFSAEFPKEGPSILRIQQVVRGDSAAYFCASSLDRGHNSPLHFGNGTRLTVT.

The J gene is TRBJ1-6, the V gene TRBV18; possible D gene TRBD1, 5 bases. CDR3 length: 13 residues. Germline loops: CDR1 KGHSH, CDR2 LQKENI. V was trimmed by 2 bases and J by 11 bases, leaving 10 bases between them. CDR3 sequence: CASSPGQGAPLHF. The CDR3 bases are TGTGCCAGCTCACCAGGGCAGGGTGCACCCCTCCACTTT. Together with reference TRBV18 and TRBJ1-6, the CDR3 gives the full variable domain: NAGVMQNPRHLVRRRGQEARLRCSPMKGHSHVYWYRQLPEEGLKFMVYLQKENIIDESGMPKERFSAEFPKEGPSILRIQQVVRGDSAAYFCASSPGQGAPLHFGNGTRLTVT.